Listed below are T cell receptor beta chains from one sample, sequenced in a study of blood T cell repertoires in COVID-19. Measured with immunoSEQ multiplex PCR; TCRdb has only the in-frame clones, and not every one. The data contain fewer than 400,000 clones, 65% to 90% of them singletons. Sequencing was performed on PBMCs or T cells enriched from blood (not recorded which). The receptors shown here come from a man aged 25-45 years who had recovered from COVID-19. Each CDR3 is given with its conserved first and last residue. D genes are given only for firm matches. The size field is filled for only some rows; it gives once, few, many or a size class.

>TRBJ2-2|TRBV11-2|TRBD2|few
CASSSLAGVGTGELFF
TGTGCCAGCAGCTCACTAGCGGGAGTTGGCACCGGGGAGCTGTTTTTT
>TRBJ1-6|TRBV11-3|NA|NA
CASSSDGQGRFRNSPLHF
TGTGCCAGCAGCTCCGATGGCCAGGGCAGGTTCCGTAATTCACCCCTCCACTTT
>TRBJ1-6|TRBV6-4|NA|once
CASSSSVFGNSPLHF
TGTGCCAGCAGTTCGTCCGTTTTCGGTAATTCACCCCTCCACTTT
>TRBJ2-7|TRBV27|NA|NA
CASSLGGGTNEQYF
TGTGCCAGCAGTTTAGGGGGGGGCACCAACGAGCAGTACTTC
>TRBJ1-2|TRBV28|TRBD1|NA
CASSRTGTGNYGYTF
TGTGCCAGCAGCCGCACCGGGACAGGGAACTATGGCTACACCTTC
>TRBJ1-2|TRBV6-2/TRBV6-3|NA|NA
CASSRRGGYTF
TGTGCCAGCAGTCGAAGGGGTGGCTACACCTTC
>TRBJ1-4|TRBV5-1|TRBD1|NA
CASSLQGAYEKLFF
TGCGCCAGCAGCTTACAGGGGGCATATGAAAAACTGTTTTTT
>TRBJ1-3|TRBV4-1|NA|NA
CASSQLSRGSGNTIYF
TGCGCCAGCAGCCAACTTAGTCGGGGCTCTGGAAACACCATATATTTT
>TRBJ2-7|TRBV27|NA|few
CASSPPGLPRDEQYF
TGTGCCAGCAGCCCGCCGGGACTTCCGCGTGACGAGCAGTACTTC
>TRBJ1-1|TRBV18|TRBD1|NA
CASSPGRDRGRESHFF
TGTGCCAGCTCACCAGGTCGGGACAGGGGGCGAGAGTCGCATTTCTTT
>TRBJ2-5|TRBV7-9|TRBD1|NA
CASSLKQGETQYF
TGTGCCAGCAGCTTGAAACAGGGGGAGACCCAGTACTTC
>TRBJ2-7|TRBV6-5|TRBD2|NA
CASRPGLGDYEQYF
TGTGCCAGCAGGCCGGGACTAGGGGACTACGAGCAGTACTTC
>TRBJ1-3|TRBV18|NA|once
CASSPLANSEGSGNTIYF
TGTGCCAGCTCACCACTCGCAAACAGTGAAGGCTCTGGAAACACCATATATTTT
>TRBJ2-5|TRBV19|TRBD2|NA
CASMGGLETQYF
TGTGCCAGTATGGGGGGGTTGGAGACCCAGTACTTC
>TRBJ2-7|TRBV19|TRBD1|NA
CASSRGQAPSYEQYF
TGTGCCAGTAGTAGGGGACAGGCTCCCTCCTACGAGCAGTACTTC
>TRBJ2-2|TRBV21-1|NA|NA
CASSYPSLRTGELFF
TGTGCCAGCAGCTACCCGAGCCTCCGCACCGGGGAGCTGTTTTTT
>TRBJ2-2|TRBV24-1|TRBD2|NA
CATDSGSTGELFF
TGTGCCACGGATAGCGGGAGCACCGGGGAGCTGTTTTTT
>TRBJ1-5|TRBV2|NA|NA
CASSENREPQHF
TGTGCCAGCAGTGAAAATCGGGAGCCCCAGCATTTT
>TRBJ1-1|TRBV5-4|NA|NA
CASSLERGTEAFF
TGTGCCAGCAGCTTGGAACGGGGCACTGAAGCTTTCTTT
>TRBJ1-3|TRBV27|NA|NA
CASSPRRTAKISGNTIYF
TGTGCCAGCAGTCCCCGTCGGACAGCAAAAATCTCTGGAAACACCATATATTTT
>TRBJ2-5|TRBV6-5|NA|NA
CASSYRGVQETQYF
TGTGCCAGCAGTTACAGGGGTGTTCAAGAGACCCAGTACTTC
>TRBJ1-6|TRBV24-1|TRBD1|NA
CATSDLDRVSLINYNSPLHF
TGTGCCACCAGTGATTTAGACAGGGTTTCTCTTATCAATTATAATTCACCCCTCCACTTT
>TRBJ1-5|TRBV2|TRBD1|NA
CASRGQGADSNQPQHF
TGTGCCAGCAGGGGACAGGGGGCGGATAGCAATCAGCCCCAGCATTTT
>TRBJ1-2|TRBV5-6|TRBD1|few
CASSPDRDYGYTF
TGTGCCAGCAGCCCCGACAGGGACTATGGCTACACCTTC
>TRBJ1-4|TRBV6-5|NA|NA
CASRQRGNEKLFF
TGTGCCAGCCGACAGCGCGGTAATGAAAAACTGTTTTTT
>TRBJ2-7|TRBV10-2|TRBD2|NA
CASSEPGTSGAYEQYF
TGCGCCAGCAGTGAGCCAGGGACTAGCGGGGCCTACGAGCAGTACTTC
>TRBJ2-7|TRBV3-1/TRBV3-2|NA|NA
CASSRTVDEQYF
TGTGCCAGCAGCCGAACGGTGGACGAGCAGTACTTC
>TRBJ1-3|TRBV27|TRBD1|NA
CASSLGTGTTIYF
TGTGCCAGCAGCCTTGGGACAGGGACCACCATATATTTT
>TRBJ2-7|TRBV29-1|NA|NA
CSVAQGDTYEQYF
TGCAGCGTTGCACAGGGAGATACCTACGAGCAGTACTTC
>TRBJ1-2|TRBV21-1|NA|NA
CASSNKGAGGYTF
TGTGCCAGCAGCAACAAGGGCGCAGGGGGCTACACCTTC
>TRBJ2-2|TRBV30|NA|NA
CAWQQALRNTGELFF
TGTGCCTGGCAACAGGCCCTGAGGAACACCGGGGAGCTGTTTTTT
>TRBJ2-3|TRBV5-1|TRBD2|few
CASSFSGGLDTQYF
TGCGCCAGCAGCTTTAGCGGGGGCCTTGATACGCAGTATTTT
>TRBJ2-2|TRBV19|NA|NA
CASSIPAQGKTGELFF
TGTGCCAGTAGTATTCCCGCACAGGGAAAAACCGGGGAGCTGTTTTTT
>TRBJ1-2|TRBV11-1|NA|NA
CASSTRTDYGYTF
TGTGCCAGCAGCACCCGGACTGACTATGGCTACACCTTC
>TRBJ1-5|TRBV19|NA|NA
CASSIRGAGQPQHF
TGTGCCAGTAGTATCCGGGGGGCTGGTCAGCCCCAGCATTTT
>TRBJ2-7|TRBV6-5|TRBD2|NA
CATSSGRGVNGQYF
TGTGCCACCTCCTCGGGGAGGGGCGTTAACGGGCAGTACTTC
>TRBJ2-7|TRBV2|NA|NA
CASTPQKHSSYEQYF
TGTGCCAGCACCCCCCAAAAACACAGCTCCTACGAGCAGTACTTC
>TRBJ2-1|TRBV4-1|TRBD1|NA
CASSPAGTGYNEQFF
TGCGCCAGCAGCCCGGCCGGGACAGGGTACAATGAGCAGTTCTTC
>TRBJ2-3|TRBV12-5|TRBD2|NA
CASGSGVAPDTQYF
TGTGCTAGTGGTAGCGGGGTGGCGCCGGATACGCAGTATTTT
>TRBJ1-1|TRBV19|NA|NA
CASSLMAGNTEAFF
TGTGCCAGTAGTTTGATGGCAGGGAACACTGAAGCTTTCTTT
>TRBJ1-3|TRBV28|NA|NA
CASTWEGTGNTIYF
TGTGCCAGCACCTGGGAGGGGACAGGAAACACCATATATTTT
>TRBJ2-5|TRBV12-3/TRBV12-4|NA|NA
CASGLLETQYF
TGTGCCAGCGGACTACTGGAGACCCAGTACTTC
>TRBJ2-7|TRBV15|TRBD1|NA
CATSRGGTGSEQYF
TGTGCCACCAGCAGAGGGGGGACAGGGAGCGAGCAGTACTTC
>TRBJ1-2|TRBV29-1|TRBD1|NA
CSGGQGRTDYGYTF
TGCAGCGGGGGACAGGGAAGGACCGACTATGGCTACACCTTC
>TRBJ2-5|TRBV5-1|NA|NA
CASSLDSQETQYF
TGCGCCAGCAGCTTGGACAGCCAAGAGACCCAGTACTTC
>TRBJ2-2|TRBV27|NA|NA
CASGGHGNTGELFF
TGTGCCAGCGGGGGACACGGAAACACCGGGGAGCTGTTTTTT
>TRBJ2-1|TRBV6-4|TRBD2|once
CASSTASGSDEQFF
TGTGCCAGCAGTACGGCTAGCGGGAGTGATGAGCAGTTCTTC
>TRBJ1-2|TRBV5-5|NA|NA
CASSRTGDYYGYTF
TGTGCCAGCAGCCGGACGGGGGACTACTATGGCTACACCTTC
>TRBJ2-7|TRBV24-1|TRBD1|NA
CATSGKNPRRQGTYEQYF
TGTGCCACCAGTGGTAAAAACCCCCGTAGACAGGGGACCTACGAGCAGTACTTC